These 15 T cell receptor beta chains share one sample of origin, sequenced in a study of cytomegalovirus exposure and HLA in healthy donors. The PCR contained 60 Vbeta and 13 Jbeta primers. TCRdb keeps only in-frame clones here, not all; method: immunoSEQ multiplex PCR. This sample contains 100,000 to 150,000 clones. The material sequenced was PBMCs. All receptors come from a middle-aged woman in good health and CMV-seronegative.

J is TRBJ1-5 and V is TRBV6-5; TRBD1 might be the D (5 bases). Per the germline V gene, CDR1 is MNHEY and CDR2 is SVGAGI. This CDR3 has 14 residues. V gave up 2 bases and J gave up 8 bases, with 13 bases separating them. The CDR3 reads CASSYGASVEPQHF. Here the CDR3 DNA reads TGTGCCAGCAGTTACGGGGCCTCGGTGGAGCCCCAGCATTTT.

This chain connects TRBV19 to TRBJ1-3; D is unresolved. Germline V gene lookup returns CDR1 LNHDA and CDR2 SQIVND (reference sequence). The length of the CDR3 is 19 residues. V lost 5 bases and J lost 0, with 23 bases in between. The CDR3 here is CASSSPYQQRRLSGNTIYF. The CDR3 DNA reads as TGTGCCAGTAGTTCTCCTTACCAGCAGCGCCGACTCTCTGGAAACACCATATATTTT.

The chain links TRBV5-1 to TRBJ2-5; tentatively, D is TRBD2 (5 bases). The CDR3 extends over 14 amino acids. V was cut by 6 bases and J by 4 bases, with 16 bases left in between. Germline V gives CDR1 SGHRS, CDR2 YFSETQ. The CDR3 protein is CASKINAGGETQYF. Written as DNA, the CDR3 is TGCGCCAGCAAAATAAACGCGGGTGGAGAGACCCAGTACTTC.

The rearrangement links TRBV6-4 to TRBJ2-6; the D gene is possibly TRBD1 (5 bases). V lost 3 bases, J lost 2 bases, and 11 bases lay in between. CDR3 length: 16 amino acids. Germline lookup yields CDR1 MRHNA and CDR2 SNTAGT. CDR3 DNA: TGTGCCAGCAGTGAGCAGTTAGGGGCTGGGGCCAACGTCCTGACTTTC. Translation gives CASSEQLGAGANVLTF.

V usage is TRBV21-1 and J usage is TRBJ1-2. TRBV21-1 counts as a pseudogene. This CDR3 region has 14 residues. The CDR3 is CASSNSILAYGYTF. CDR3 coding DNA: TGTGCCAGCAGCAATTCAATTTTAGCCTATGGCTACACCTTC.

J is TRBJ2-5 and V is TRBV5-1, with a possible D match to TRBD2 (7 bases). Germline CDR1 is SGHRS and CDR2 is YFSETQ. Trimming took 7 bases from V and 9 from J, leaving 28 bases between them. The CDR3 totals 16 residues. The CDR3 sequence: CASPIWTVSGQMAQYF. The CDR3 DNA reads TGCGCCAGCCCGATTTGGACAGTTAGCGGGCAAATGGCCCAGTACTTC.

The CDR3 loop is CASSPGGDQVKNIQYF. DNA of the CDR3: TGTGCCAGCTCACCGGGGGGGGACCAGGTCAAAAACATTCAGTACTTC. This chain links TRBV18 with TRBJ2-4; TRBD2 agrees at 7 bases. Germline CDR1 is KGHSH and CDR2 is LQKENI. V was pared by 3 bases and J by 3 bases, with 8 bases of the junction left unmatched. There are 16 residues in the CDR3.

For this clone: The sample carries other DNA sequences with the same CDR3. The chain joins TRBV7-8 to TRBJ2-2; the match to TRBD2 covers 11 bases. The germline CDR1 and CDR2 sequences are SGHVS and FQNEAQ. This CDR3 region has 18 residues. With V trimmed by 2 bases and J by 4 bases, 9 bases remained unmatched. CDR3 residues: CASSLRLAGGGSTGELFF. In nucleotides, the CDR3 is TGTGCCAGCAGCTTAAGGCTAGCGGGGGGCGGGAGCACCGGGGAGCTGTTTTTT.

The chain employs TRBV9 and TRBJ1-4; D is unclear. The germline V and J ends were trimmed by 0 bases and 8 bases, with 11 bases remaining between them. Germline CDR1 is SGDLS and CDR2 is YYNGEE. The CDR3 runs 14 residues. CDR3 amino acids: CASSVGIAEEKLFF. Written as DNA, the CDR3 is TGTGCCAGCAGCGTAGGAATAGCTGAGGAAAAACTGTTTTTT.

The chain carries TRBV5-5 and TRBJ1-6; no firm D call. With 4 bases removed from V and 9 bases from J, the gap between germline ends came to 5 bases. CDR3 length equals 11 residues. Germline CDR1 and CDR2: SGHKS and YYEKEE (reference sequence). DNA for the CDR3: TGTGCCAGCAGCCTAGGTTCACCCCTCCACTTT. Translated, it gives CASSLGSPLHF.

The chain joins TRBV19 to TRBJ2-7; maybe TRBD2 (6 bases). V was shortened by 4 bases and J by 3 bases, with 10 bases between the two germline ends. CDR3 size: 13 residues. Germline V gives CDR1 LNHDA, CDR2 SQIVND (reference sequence). CDR3 residues: CASSSGMGYEQYF. The CDR3, as DNA: TGTGCCAGTAGTAGCGGGATGGGCTACGAGCAGTACTTC.

V usage is TRBV6-5 and J usage is TRBJ2-2; maybe TRBD2 (5 bases). Trimming left V 2 bases short and J 3 bases short, with 7 bases between. Germline-derived CDR1 and CDR2 are MNHEY and SVGAGI. The CDR3 covers 14 residues. CDR3 amino acids: CASSYQDYTGELFF. The CDR3 region has the DNA TGTGCCAGCAGTTACCAGGACTACACCGGGGAGCTGTTTTTT.

This chain joins TRBV28 and TRBJ1-1; 9 bases align to TRBD1. The length of the CDR3 is 13 residues. Germline CDR1 and CDR2: MDHEN and SYDVKM. With 10 bases clipped from V and 4 bases from J, the junction kept 7 bases outside the gene matches. This chain's CDR3 is CAINRGPGTEAFF. In DNA form, the CDR3 reads TGTGCCATCAACAGGGGGCCGGGCACTGAAGCTTTCTTT.

This sequence joins TRBV14 and TRBJ1-1, with D tentatively TRBD1 (6 bases). CDR1 and CDR2 from the germline V gene are SGHDN and FVKESK. The V end lost 4 bases, the J end lost 0 bases, and 9 bases lay between the germline ends. This CDR3 is built from 14 residues. The CDR3 region is CASSPGVLNTEAFF. CDR3 DNA sequence: TGTGCCAGCAGCCCAGGGGTCTTGAACACTGAAGCTTTCTTT.

The J gene is TRBJ2-7, the V gene TRBV5-1, with TRBD1 identical over 8 bases. The CDR3 has 13 residues. Per germline, CDR1 SGHRS and CDR2 YFSETQ. The trim removed 5 bases at V and 5 bases at J, leaving 6 bases unmatched. The CDR3 region has the DNA TGCGCCAGCAGTGGACAGGGAATCCACGAGCAGTACTTC. Encoded protein: CASSGQGIHEQYF.